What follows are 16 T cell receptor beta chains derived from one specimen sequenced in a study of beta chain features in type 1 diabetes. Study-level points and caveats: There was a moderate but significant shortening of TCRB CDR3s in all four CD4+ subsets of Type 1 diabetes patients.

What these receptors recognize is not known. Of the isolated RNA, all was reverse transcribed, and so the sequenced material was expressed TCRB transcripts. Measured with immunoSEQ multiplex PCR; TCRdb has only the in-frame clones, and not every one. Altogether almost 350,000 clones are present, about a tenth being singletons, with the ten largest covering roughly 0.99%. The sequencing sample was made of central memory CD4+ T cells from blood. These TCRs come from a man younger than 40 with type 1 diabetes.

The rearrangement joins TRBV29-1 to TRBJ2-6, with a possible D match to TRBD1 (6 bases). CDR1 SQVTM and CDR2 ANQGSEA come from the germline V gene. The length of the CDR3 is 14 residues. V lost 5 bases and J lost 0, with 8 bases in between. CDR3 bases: TGCAGCGTTAAACAGGGCTCTGGGGCCAACGTCCTGACTTTC. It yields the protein CSVKQGSGANVLTF.

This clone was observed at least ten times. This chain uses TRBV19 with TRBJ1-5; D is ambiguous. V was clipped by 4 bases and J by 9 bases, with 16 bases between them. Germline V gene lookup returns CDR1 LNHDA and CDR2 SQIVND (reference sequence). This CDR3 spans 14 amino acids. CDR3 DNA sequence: TGTGCCAGTAGTACTCTCGTCCAAACTGGGCCCCAGCATTTT. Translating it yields CASSTLVQTGPQHF.

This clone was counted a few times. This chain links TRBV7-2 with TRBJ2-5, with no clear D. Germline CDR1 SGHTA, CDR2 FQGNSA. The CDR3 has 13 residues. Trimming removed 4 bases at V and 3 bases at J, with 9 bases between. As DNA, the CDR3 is TGTGCCAGCAGCTCCCGAACCAAAGAGACCCAGTACTTC. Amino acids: CASSSRTKETQYF. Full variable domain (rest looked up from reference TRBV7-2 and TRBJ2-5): GAGVSQSPSNKVTEKGKDVELRCDPISGHTALYWYRQSLGQGLEFLIYFQGNSAPDKSGLPSDRFSAERTGGSVSTLTIQRTQQEDSAVYLCASSSRTKETQYFGPGTRLLVL.

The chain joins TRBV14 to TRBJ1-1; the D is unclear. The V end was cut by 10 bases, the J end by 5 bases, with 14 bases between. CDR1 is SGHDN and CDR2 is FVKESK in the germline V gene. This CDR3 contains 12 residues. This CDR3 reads CATSGRRTEAFF. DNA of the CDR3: TGTGCCACTTCGGGAAGGCGAACTGAAGCTTTCTTT.

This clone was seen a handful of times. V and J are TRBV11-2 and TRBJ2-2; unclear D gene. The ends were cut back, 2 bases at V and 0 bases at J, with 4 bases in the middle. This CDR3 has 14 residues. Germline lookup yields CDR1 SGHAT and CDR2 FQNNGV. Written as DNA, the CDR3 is TGTGCCAGCAGCTTACAGACGAACACCGGGGAGCTGTTTTTT. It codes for CASSLQTNTGELFF.

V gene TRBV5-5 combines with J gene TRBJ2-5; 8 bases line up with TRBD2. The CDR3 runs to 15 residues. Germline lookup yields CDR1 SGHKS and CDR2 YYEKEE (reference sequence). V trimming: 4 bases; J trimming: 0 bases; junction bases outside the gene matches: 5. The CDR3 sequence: CASSVVRGDQETQYF. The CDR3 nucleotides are TGTGCCAGCAGCGTCGTGCGGGGGGACCAAGAGACCCAGTACTTC.

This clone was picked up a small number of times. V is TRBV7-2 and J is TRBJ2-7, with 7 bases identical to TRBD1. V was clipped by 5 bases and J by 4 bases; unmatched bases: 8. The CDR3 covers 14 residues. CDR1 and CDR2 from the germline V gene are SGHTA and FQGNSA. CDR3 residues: CASSRRDSAYEQYF. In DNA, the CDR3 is TGTGCCAGCAGCCGCCGGGACAGCGCTTACGAGCAGTACTTC.

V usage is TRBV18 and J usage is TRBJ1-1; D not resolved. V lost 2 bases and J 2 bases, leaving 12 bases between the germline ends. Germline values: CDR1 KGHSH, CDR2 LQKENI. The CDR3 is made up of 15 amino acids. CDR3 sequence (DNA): TGTGCCAGCTCACCATCAGCCCCAACTAACACTGAAGCTTTCTTT. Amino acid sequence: CASSPSAPTNTEAFF.

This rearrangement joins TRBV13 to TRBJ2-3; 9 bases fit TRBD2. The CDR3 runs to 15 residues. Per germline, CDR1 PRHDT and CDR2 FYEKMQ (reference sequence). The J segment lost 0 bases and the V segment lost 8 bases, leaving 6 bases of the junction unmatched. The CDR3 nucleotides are TGTGCCAGCGGCAGCGGGGGGTCTAGCACAGATACGCAGTATTTT. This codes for CASGSGGSSTDTQYF.

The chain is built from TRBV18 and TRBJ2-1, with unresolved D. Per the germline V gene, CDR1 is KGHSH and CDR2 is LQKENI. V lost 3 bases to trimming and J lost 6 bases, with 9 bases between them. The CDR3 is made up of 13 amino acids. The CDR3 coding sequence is TGTGCCAGCTCACCCTCTAGTTCCAATGAGCAGTTCTTC. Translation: CASSPSSSNEQFF.

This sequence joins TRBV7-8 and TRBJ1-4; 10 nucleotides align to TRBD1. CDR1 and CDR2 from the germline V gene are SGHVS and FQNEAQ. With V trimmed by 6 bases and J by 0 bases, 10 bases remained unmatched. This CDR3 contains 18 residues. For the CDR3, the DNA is TGTGCCAGCAGTTCGCGGACAGGGGGTCCCTCAACTAATGAAAAACTGTTTTTT. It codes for CASSSRTGGPSTNEKLFF.

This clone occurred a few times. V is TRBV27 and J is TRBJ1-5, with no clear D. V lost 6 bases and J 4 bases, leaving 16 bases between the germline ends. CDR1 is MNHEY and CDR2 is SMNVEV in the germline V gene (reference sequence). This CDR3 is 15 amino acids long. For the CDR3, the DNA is TGTGCCAGCAGAGATCAGCGGATCATTAATCAGCCCCAGCATTTT. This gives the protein CASRDQRIINQPQHF.

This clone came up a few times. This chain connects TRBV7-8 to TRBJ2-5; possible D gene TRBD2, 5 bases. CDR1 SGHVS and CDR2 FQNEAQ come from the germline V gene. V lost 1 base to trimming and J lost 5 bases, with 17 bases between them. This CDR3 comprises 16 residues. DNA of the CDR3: TGTGCCAGCAGCTTAGTACAGCCCCAGAGAGGGGAGACCCAGTACTTC. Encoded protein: CASSLVQPQRGETQYF.

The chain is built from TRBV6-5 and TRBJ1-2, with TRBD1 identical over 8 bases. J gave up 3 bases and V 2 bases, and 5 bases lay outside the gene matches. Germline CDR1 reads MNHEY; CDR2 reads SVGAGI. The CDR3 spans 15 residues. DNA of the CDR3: TGTGCCAGCAGTTACCCGACAGGGGAGGACTATGGCTACACCTTC. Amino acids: CASSYPTGEDYGYTF.

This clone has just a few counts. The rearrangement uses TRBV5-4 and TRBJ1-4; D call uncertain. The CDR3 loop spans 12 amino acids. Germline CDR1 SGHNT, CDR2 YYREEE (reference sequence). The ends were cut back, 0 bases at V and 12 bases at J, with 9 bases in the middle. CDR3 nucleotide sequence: TGTGCCAGCAGCTTGGGCCTGTCCCAACTGTTTTTT. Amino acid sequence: CASSLGLSQLFF.

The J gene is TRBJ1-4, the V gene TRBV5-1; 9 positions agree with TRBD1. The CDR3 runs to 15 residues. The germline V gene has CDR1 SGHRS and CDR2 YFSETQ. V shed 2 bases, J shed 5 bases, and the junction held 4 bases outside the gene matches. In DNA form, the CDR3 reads TGCGCCAGCAGCTTCGGCGGGACAGGGAATGAAAAACTGTTTTTT. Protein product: CASSFGGTGNEKLFF. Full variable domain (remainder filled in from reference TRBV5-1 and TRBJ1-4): KAGVTQTPRYLIKTRGQQVTLSCSPISGHRSVSWYQQTPGQGLQFLFEYFSETQRNKGNFPGRFSGRQFSNSRSEMNVSTLELGDSALYLCASSFGGTGNEKLFFGSGTQLSVL.